The 21 T cell receptor beta chains listed next were all sequenced from one sample in a study of cytomegalovirus exposure and HLA in healthy donors (dated by TCRdb to about 2017). Libraries were constructed by the immunoSEQ multiplex PCR assay. A mixture of 60 forward primers for TCR Vbeta segments and 13 reverse primers for TCR Jbeta segments was used in the multiplex PCR. TCRdb took this table from immuneACCESS and kept in-frame rearrangements with V and J called. Such tables lack part of the clones; where checked against another copy, unresolved V genes explain under half of the gap, and the rest is unexplained. The sample records roughly 100,000 clones, more than 60% of which are singletons. The top ten constitute approximately 5.1% of the sample. The sequenced material came from PBMCs. The receptors were sampled from a female donor in good health and CMV-seropositive.

The CDR3 DNA follows: TGTGCCAGCAGCTTGAGCGGGAGCTCCTACAATGAGCAGTTCTTC. This gives the protein CASSLSGSSYNEQFF. This rearrangement joins TRBV6-5 to TRBJ2-1; 8 bases line up with TRBD2. The CDR3 consists of 15 residues. The V gene's germline CDR1 is MNHEY and CDR2 SVGAGI. Trimming at V came to 6 bases and at J to 0 bases, leaving 4 bases not matched to a gene.

V usage is TRBV19 and J usage is TRBJ2-4, with 7 bases matching TRBD1. Trimming removed 4 bases from V and 2 bases from J; junction bases left unmatched: 8. The germline V gene has CDR1 LNHDA and CDR2 SQIVND (reference sequence). The CDR3 totals 16 residues. CDR3 sequence (DNA): TGTGCCAGTAGTAAAACAGGGGTAAGAACCAAAAACATTCAGTACTTC. Amino acid sequence: CASSKTGVRTKNIQYF.

The chain carries TRBV5-4 and TRBJ2-7, with D perhaps matching TRBD2 (6 bases). V was clipped by 1 base and J by 7 bases, with 12 bases between them. The CDR3 is made up of 13 amino acids. Germline V gives CDR1 SGHNT, CDR2 YYREEE (reference sequence). The CDR3 bases are TGTGCCAGCAGCTTGTTAACCGCGGGAGAGCAGTACTTC. As protein: CASSLLTAGEQYF.

The chain has TRBV6-5 and TRBJ2-5, with 10 bases fitting TRBD2. The CDR3 is 14 amino acids. V lost 4 bases, J lost 2 bases, and 1 base stayed unmatched. Germline lookup yields CDR1 MNHEY and CDR2 SVGAGI. CDR3 sequence (DNA): TGTGCCAGCAGTTGGACTAGCGGACAAGAGACCCAGTACTTC. Its translation: CASSWTSGQETQYF.

By sample fraction, this clone is medium-sized. This chain joins TRBV27 and TRBJ1-5, with no clear D. Germline CDR1 reads MNHEY; CDR2 reads SMNVEV (reference sequence). V was pared by 4 bases and J by 0 bases, with 4 bases between. This CDR3 is built from 13 residues. This chain's CDR3 is CASSSYSNQPQHF. As DNA, the CDR3 is TGTGCCAGCAGTTCCTATAGCAATCAGCCCCAGCATTTT.

The chain joins TRBV5-1 to TRBJ2-1; 9 nucleotides agree with TRBD2. The germline gives CDR1 SGHRS, CDR2 YFSETQ. V dropped 2 bases and J dropped 5; count of bases not matched to a gene: 2. The CDR3 covers 14 residues. The CDR3 DNA sequence: TGCGCCAGCAGCTTTAGCGGGAGCCACAATGAGCAGTTCTTC. Translation: CASSFSGSHNEQFF. The variable domain in full, completed from reference TRBV5-1 and TRBJ2-1, reads KAGVTQTPRYLIKTRGQQVTLSCSPISGHRSVSWYQQTPGQGLQFLFEYFSETQRNKGNFPGRFSGRQFSNSRSEMNVSTLELGDSALYLCASSFSGSHNEQFFGPGTRLTVL.

This clone was seen a few times. This chain joins TRBV28 and TRBJ2-5, with a tentative D call TRBD2 (5 bases). This CDR3 region has 12 residues. Germline CDR1 reads MDHEN; CDR2 reads SYDVKM. Trimming pared 8 bases from V and 7 bases from J, leaving 14 bases between. DNA of the CDR3: TGTGCCAGCGTCGGGGTCGTCGGGACCCAGTACTTC. Translated, it gives CASVGVVGTQYF.

The chain recombines TRBV2 with TRBJ1-2; 7 bases map to TRBD1. CDR3 length: 14 residues. Germline lookup yields CDR1 SNHLY and CDR2 FYNNEI. The junction had 11 bases not matched to a gene; V was cut back by 5 bases and J by 8 bases. This CDR3 is CASSFITGAGGYTF. CDR3 nucleotide sequence: TGTGCCAGCAGTTTTATAACAGGGGCGGGCGGCTACACCTTC. The full variable domain, in which reference TRBV2 and TRBJ1-2 provide the parts outside the CDR3, is EPEVTQTPSHQVTQMGQEVILRCVPISNHLYFYWYRQILGQKVEFLVSFYNNEISEKSEIFDDQFSVERPDGSNFTLKIRSTKLEDSAMYFCASSFITGAGGYTFGSGTRLTVV.

This chain links TRBV2 with TRBJ1-5; 9 bases map to TRBD1. The V gene's germline CDR1 is SNHLY and CDR2 FYNNEI. The J segment lost 8 bases and the V segment lost 10 bases, leaving 6 bases of the junction unmatched. The CDR3 spans 12 residues. CDR3 bases: TGTGCCACCGGGACAGGGCATGAGCCCCAGCATTTT. This gives the protein CATGTGHEPQHF. Full variable domain (remainder filled in from reference TRBV2 and TRBJ1-5): EPEVTQTPSHQVTQMGQEVILRCVPISNHLYFYWYRQILGQKVEFLVSFYNNEISEKSEIFDDQFSVERPDGSNFTLKIRSTKLEDSAMYFCATGTGHEPQHFGDGTRLSIL.

The rearrangement uses TRBV12-5 and TRBJ1-2, with D possibly matching TRBD1 (5 bases). Germline V lookup: CDR1 LGHNT, CDR2 FRNRAP. The CDR3 sequence is 14 residues long. Trimming stripped 3 bases from V and 8 bases from J, with 16 bases between. This CDR3 is CASGFGGGVRGYTF. The CDR3 coding sequence is TGTGCTAGTGGTTTCGGCGGGGGGGTTAGAGGCTACACCTTC.

The chain couples TRBV6-1 to TRBJ2-2; tentatively, D is TRBD2 (6 bases). The CDR3 length is 13 residues. The germline V and J ends were trimmed by 8 bases and 6 bases, with 13 bases remaining between them. Germline CDR1 is MNHNS and CDR2 is SASEGT. CDR3 region: CASWRERSGELFF. The CDR3 DNA is TGTGCCAGCTGGCGGGAAAGGTCCGGGGAGCTGTTTTTT.

A few counts support this clone. This sequence joins TRBV7-3 and TRBJ2-7, with 7 positions matching TRBD2. V trimming: 5 bases; J trimming: 2 bases; junction bases outside the gene matches: 9. From germline, CDR1 is SGHTA and CDR2 FQGTGA. The length of the CDR3 is 15 residues. Written as DNA, the CDR3 is TGTGCCAGCAGCCCCCAGAGCGGGGAGGCCTACGAGCAGTACTTC. As protein: CASSPQSGEAYEQYF.

V gene TRBV13 combines with J gene TRBJ1-1; D unclear. Deletions cut 4 bases from V and 5 bases from J, with 11 bases between. CDR3 length: 13 residues. Germline V CDR1 and CDR2: PRHDT, FYEKMQ (reference sequence). This CDR3 is CASSSSIETEAFF. In DNA form, the CDR3 reads TGTGCCAGCAGCTCGAGTATAGAAACTGAAGCTTTCTTT.

This clone was found a few times. The chain links TRBV5-4 to TRBJ2-3; perhaps TRBD1 as D (6 bases). V was shortened by 0 bases and J by 6 bases, with 11 bases between the two germline ends. Germline V gene sequence: CDR1 SGHNT, CDR2 YYREEE (reference sequence). This CDR3 is 14 amino acids long. Here the CDR3 DNA reads TGTGCCAGCAGCTTGGTTCCAGGGGCGGATACGCAGTATTTT. It specifies CASSLVPGADTQYF. The variable domain in full, with the rest retrieved from reference TRBV5-4 and TRBJ2-3, is ETGVTQSPTHLIKTRGQQVTLRCSSQSGHNTVSWYQQALGQGPQFIFQYYREEENGRGNFPPRFSGLQFPNYSSELNVNALELDDSALYLCASSLVPGADTQYFGPGTRLTVL.

This clone was observed a single time. The rearrangement links TRBV5-1 to TRBJ2-3; the D gene is possibly TRBD2 (6 bases). This CDR3 has 16 amino acids. CDR1 is SGHRS and CDR2 is YFSETQ in the germline V gene. The V and J ends lost 2 bases and 2 bases respectively, with 15 bases between them. DNA of the CDR3: TGCGCCAGCAGCTTAGGAACTAGCAGATACACAGATACGCAGTATTTT. It yields the protein CASSLGTSRYTDTQYF.

This chain links TRBV27 with TRBJ1-2; 9 bases are a match to TRBD1. CDR1 MNHEY and CDR2 SMNVEV come from the germline V gene (reference sequence). The V gene end was trimmed by 0 bases and the J gene end by 0 bases; junction bases not matched to a gene: 14. This CDR3 contains 20 residues. The CDR3 bases are TGTGCCAGCAGTTTATCGCCTGGTCCGGACAGGGGAGCTGCTAACTATGGCTACACCTTC. Encoded protein: CASSLSPGPDRGAANYGYTF.

This clone has a single count. J is TRBJ1-1 and V is TRBV4-3; 7 nucleotides match TRBD1. With V trimmed by 1 base and J by 3 bases, 2 bases remained unmatched. Germline V gene sequence: CDR1 LGHNA, CDR2 YSLEER. The CDR3 spans 14 residues. The DNA of the CDR3 is TGCGCCAGCAGCCAAGTTCAGGGGGACACTGAAGCTTTCTTT. Protein: CASSQVQGDTEAFF.

The genes are TRBV7-3 and TRBJ2-1, with 7 bases that match TRBD1. The length of the CDR3 is 15 residues. CDR1 is SGHTA and CDR2 is FQGTGA in the germline V gene. V was pared by 5 bases and J by 3 bases, with 7 bases of the junction left unmatched. As DNA, the CDR3 is TGTGCCAGCAGCCCCCACCGGGACAGCTACAATGAGCAGTTCTTC. Translated, it gives CASSPHRDSYNEQFF.

This clone has a handful of counts. V and J are TRBV2 and TRBJ1-2; D might be TRBD1 (6 bases). The CDR3 length is 13 residues. V was pared by 3 bases and J by 4 bases, with 9 bases between. Germline assignment: CDR1 SNHLY and CDR2 FYNNEI. The CDR3 sequence is CASSEDRFYGYTF. The CDR3 bases are TGTGCCAGCAGTGAGGACAGATTCTATGGCTACACCTTC.

This clone was counted only a few times. V is TRBV7-3 and J is TRBJ1-1, with D possibly TRBD1 on 5 matching bases. Germline V lookup: CDR1 SGHTA, CDR2 FQGTGA. The CDR3 length is 15 residues. Trimming pared 1 base from V and 5 bases from J, leaving 14 bases between. Here the CDR3 reads CASSLSRAAGTEAFF. Written as DNA, the CDR3 is TGTGCCAGCAGCTTAAGCAGGGCGGCTGGGACTGAAGCTTTCTTT.

The genes are TRBV7-3 and TRBJ1-1, with D possibly matching TRBD1 (5 bases). Per germline, CDR1 SGHTA and CDR2 FQGTGA. With 3 bases removed from V and 4 bases from J, the gap between germline ends came to 15 bases. The CDR3 length is 15 residues. In nucleotides, the CDR3 is TGTGCCAGCAGCTTGGGGGGGGAGAGAAGCACTGAAGCTTTCTTT. Its translation is CASSLGGERSTEAFF.